These 28 T cell receptor beta chains were sequenced from one sample in a study of shared clonotypes between healthy human individuals. Only in-frame clones appear in the TCRdb table, and some are missing; sequencing was by immunoSEQ multiplex PCR. Of over 850,000 clones in the sample, around 78% were seen once. Specimen: memory CD4+ T cells from PBMCs. Subset reported: CD45RA-negative fraction. Receptors originate from a man aged 18 to 29 in good health. Some clones in this sample may be carry-over from other donors' samples.

V and J are TRBV7-7 and TRBJ1-1; D is undetermined. V was pared by 2 bases and J by 3 bases, with 7 bases between. CDR1 is SSHAT, CDR2 FNYEAQ, per germline (reference sequence). The CDR3 runs to 13 residues. This CDR3 reads CASSLSEHTEAFF. DNA of the CDR3: TGTGCCAGCAGCTTATCGGAACACACTGAAGCTTTCTTT.

This clone was picked up one time. This rearrangement joins TRBV5-5 to TRBJ1-3, with D possibly matching TRBD1 (6 bases). CDR3 length: 15 amino acids. Germline V gene sequence: CDR1 SGHKS, CDR2 YYEKEE (reference sequence). Trimming shortened V by 4 bases and J by 1 base, and 12 bases separated the two germline ends. The CDR3 region is CASSPGGTSGNTIYF. DNA for the CDR3: TGTGCCAGCAGCCCCGGGGGCACTTCTGGAAACACCATATATTTT.

In DNA, the CDR3 is TGTGCCAGCAGTCAGTACGGGACATACAACACCGGGGAGCTGTTTTTT. Translation gives CASSQYGTYNTGELFF. The rearrangement links TRBV28 to TRBJ2-2, with D possibly TRBD1 on 6 matching bases. The germline gives CDR1 MDHEN, CDR2 SYDVKM. The germline V and J ends were trimmed by 5 bases and 2 bases, with 15 bases remaining between them. CDR3 length: 16 amino acids.

The rearrangement uses TRBV29-1 and TRBJ2-3, with 8 bases identical to TRBD2. V was pared by 6 bases and J by 2 bases, with 13 bases of the junction left unmatched. CDR3 length: 16 amino acids. Per germline, CDR1 SQVTM and CDR2 ANQGSEA. The CDR3, as DNA: TGCAGCGTCGAACCCCAACTAGCGGACCCCACAGATACGCAGTATTTT. Protein product: CSVEPQLADPTDTQYF.

The DNA of the CDR3 is TGTGCCAGCAGCTTCGACAGGAATTCACCCCTCCACTTT. Its translation: CASSFDRNSPLHF. The J gene is TRBJ1-6, the V gene TRBV7-3; a weak D match, TRBD1 (6 bases). Trimming removed 3 bases from V and 7 bases from J, with 7 bases in between. The CDR3 covers 13 residues. Germline values: CDR1 SGHTA, CDR2 FQGTGA.

This chain connects TRBV2 to TRBJ2-7; D may be TRBD1 (5 bases). The CDR3 runs 12 residues. Germline-derived CDR1 and CDR2 are SNHLY and FYNNEI. V lost 0 bases and J lost 8, with 8 bases in between. The CDR3 reads CASSEAGAKQYF. In DNA, the CDR3 is TGTGCCAGCAGTGAAGCTGGGGCCAAGCAGTACTTC.

This clone was seen only a few times. The chain links TRBV5-1 to TRBJ2-7; a weak D match, TRBD2 (5 bases). The CDR3 length is 13 residues. V was shortened by 5 bases and J by 0 bases, with 9 bases between the two germline ends. Germline V gene sequence: CDR1 SGHRS, CDR2 YFSETQ. Here the CDR3 reads CASSREPSYEQYF. The DNA for the CDR3 is TGCGCCAGCAGTAGGGAGCCCTCCTACGAGCAGTACTTC. The full variable domain, rest sourced from reference TRBV5-1 and TRBJ2-7, is KAGVTQTPRYLIKTRGQQVTLSCSPISGHRSVSWYQQTPGQGLQFLFEYFSETQRNKGNFPGRFSGRQFSNSRSEMNVSTLELGDSALYLCASSREPSYEQYFGPGTRLTVT.

This chain uses TRBV28 with TRBJ2-7, with a weak D call TRBD2 (5 bases). This CDR3 has 11 residues. V dropped 3 bases and J dropped 10 bases, with 10 bases sitting between them. Germline CDR1 reads MDHEN; CDR2 reads SYDVKM. CDR3 nucleotide sequence: TGTGCCAGCAGTTTGGAGGTGGATCAGTACTTC. Amino acid sequence: CASSLEVDQYF.

The gene calls are TRBV28 and TRBJ2-5, with 10 bases aligning to TRBD2. The germline gives CDR1 MDHEN, CDR2 SYDVKM. J lost 1 base, V lost 1 base, and 3 bases had no gene match. CDR3 size: 16 residues. The CDR3: CASSLFTSGTQETQYF. CDR3 nucleotides: TGTGCCAGCAGTTTATTTACTAGCGGGACCCAAGAGACCCAGTACTTC.

The V gene is TRBV4-1, the J gene TRBJ1-2; no definite D call. Deletions cut 1 base from V and 5 bases from J, with 20 bases between. The CDR3 has 17 amino acids. From germline, CDR1 is MGHRA and CDR2 YSYEKL. DNA for the CDR3: TGCGCCAGCAGCCAAGTGGGGAAAACTGAGAAACTATATGGCTACACCTTC. Amino acid sequence: CASSQVGKTEKLYGYTF.

The chain's CDR3 is CASSFGGSLGEVYTF. The CDR3 bases are TGTGCCAGCAGTTTCGGGGGCAGCCTGGGAGAGGTCTACACCTTC. The chain links TRBV6-6 to TRBJ1-2; a weak D match, TRBD1 (6 bases). V dropped 4 bases and J dropped 10 bases, with 22 bases sitting between them. In germline, CDR1 is MNHNY, CDR2 SVGAGI (reference sequence). CDR3 length: 15 residues.

This clone came up many times. The chain recombines TRBV27 with TRBJ1-1, with D maybe TRBD1 (6 bases). The CDR3 totals 14 residues. V was clipped by 5 bases and J by 4 bases, with 14 bases between them. Germline CDR1 MNHEY, CDR2 SMNVEV (reference sequence). The DNA for the CDR3 is TGTGCCAGCAGTAACAGGGCAGGGAGCACTGAAGCTTTCTTT. This sequence encodes CASSNRAGSTEAFF.

The chain couples TRBV29-1 to TRBJ2-5; tentatively, D is TRBD2 (5 bases). The J call is uncertain, as TRBJ2-7 better fits the DNA end. This CDR3 has 13 residues. Germline V gene lookup returns CDR1 SQVTM and CDR2 ANQGSEA. CDR3 region: CSVGERVAYEQYF. CDR3 in DNA: TGCAGCGTGGGAGAGCGCGTAGCCTACGAGCAGTACTTC.

This CDR3 is CASSAPHANTGELFF. For the CDR3, the DNA is TGTGCCAGCTCGGCCCCCCACGCGAACACCGGGGAGCTGTTTTTT. J is TRBJ2-2 and V is TRBV18; D is undetermined. The CDR3 contains 15 residues. Germline V gene lookup returns CDR1 KGHSH and CDR2 LQKENI. With 6 bases removed from V and 0 bases from J, the gap between germline ends came to 11 bases.

The genes are TRBV5-1 and TRBJ2-3; 9 nucleotides agree with TRBD2. The CDR3 loop spans 16 amino acids. The V gene end was trimmed by 7 bases and the J gene end by 2 bases; junction bases not matched to a gene: 11. In germline, CDR1 is SGHRS, CDR2 YFSETQ. The CDR3 sequence: CASRIYAGGYTDTQYF. The CDR3, as DNA: TGCGCCAGCCGGATTTATGCGGGAGGGTACACAGATACGCAGTATTTT.

The chain joins TRBV5-1 to TRBJ2-5; 7 nucleotides align to TRBD2. The length of the CDR3 is 14 residues. CDR1 is SGHRS and CDR2 is YFSETQ in the germline V gene. The V and J ends lost 3 bases and 1 base, in that order; junction bases with no gene match: 3. The CDR3 DNA is TGCGCCAGCAGCTATAGCGGGTTCCAAGAGACCCAGTACTTC. This translates into CASSYSGFQETQYF.

J is TRBJ1-2 and V is TRBV18; D may be TRBD1 (5 bases). This CDR3 spans 12 amino acids. Germline V lookup: CDR1 KGHSH, CDR2 LQKENI. V lost 10 bases and J lost 7, with 16 bases in between. CDR3 bases: TGTGCCACCACCCGGGACCCCAGTGGCTACACCTTC. Translated, it gives CATTRDPSGYTF.

This clone appeared a single time. The V gene is TRBV5-1, the J gene TRBJ2-1; 11 bases are a match to TRBD2. V trimming: 3 bases; J trimming: 4 bases; junction bases outside the gene matches: 12. Germline CDR1 SGHRS, CDR2 YFSETQ. There are 18 residues in the CDR3. The CDR3 bases are TGCGCCAGCAGCTCCGGCCAACGGCCTAGCGGGAGGTACAATGAGCAGTTCTTC. Its protein product is CASSSGQRPSGRYNEQFF.

CDR3: CASSGHGEKLFF. Here the CDR3 DNA reads TGTGCCAGCAGTGGTCATGGTGAAAAACTGTTTTTT. The chain recombines TRBV25-1 with TRBJ1-4; D not certain. Germline V gives CDR1 MGHDK, CDR2 SYGVNS. The CDR3 is 12 amino acids. V was pared by 4 bases and J by 7 bases, with 7 bases between.

V is TRBV28 and J is TRBJ1-2; 9 bases agree with TRBD1. This CDR3 is 17 amino acids long. Germline assignment: CDR1 MDHEN and CDR2 SYDVKM. Trimming cost V 10 bases and J 1 base; bases outside gene matches: 16. The CDR3 DNA reads as TGTGCCACCAATTTAGCAGGACAGGGGCGAGTTAACTATGGCTACACCTTC. This codes for CATNLAGQGRVNYGYTF.

The V gene is TRBV7-2, the J gene TRBJ2-7; D is perhaps TRBD2 (5 bases). The CDR3 has 13 residues. Germline V gives CDR1 SGHTA, CDR2 FQGNSA. Trimming cost V 0 bases and J 9 bases, with 12 bases left between them. The CDR3 DNA sequence: TGTGCCAGCAGCTTAGCGCTTCGCGGGCGGCAGTACTTC. It encodes CASSLALRGRQYF.

The rearrangement joins TRBV7-2 to TRBJ1-2; TRBD1 matches at 10 bases. CDR1 is SGHTA and CDR2 is FQGNSA in the germline V gene. Trimming cost V 3 bases and J 7 bases; bases outside gene matches: 8. The CDR3 has 15 amino acids. For the CDR3, the DNA is TGTGCCAGCAGCTTCACCGGGACAGGGGAGATTGGCTACACCTTC. It codes for CASSFTGTGEIGYTF.

This sequence joins TRBV7-3 and TRBJ2-7; D remains ambiguous. Germline CDR1 is SGHTA and CDR2 is FQGTGA. V was cut by 1 base and J by 3 bases, with 13 bases left in between. The CDR3 has 15 amino acids. CDR3 protein: CASSLRAGYSYEQYF. The CDR3 bases are TGTGCCAGCAGCTTAAGGGCAGGATATAGCTACGAGCAGTACTTC.

The J gene is TRBJ1-1, the V gene TRBV5-4, with D perhaps matching TRBD1 (5 bases). V was shortened by 6 bases and J by 0 bases, with 15 bases between the two germline ends. Per germline, CDR1 SGHNT and CDR2 YYREEE (reference sequence). This CDR3 spans 15 amino acids. CDR3 sequence (DNA): TGTGCCAGCACAACCGGGGGGGATCTGAACACTGAAGCTTTCTTT. Translating it yields CASTTGGDLNTEAFF.

With regard to this clone: Other DNA sequences in the sample encode the same CDR3. CDR3 coding DNA: TGTGCCAGCAGTTACTCGGGGACTGGGTCCTACGAGCAGTACTTC. This gives the protein CASSYSGTGSYEQYF. The J gene is TRBJ2-7, the V gene TRBV6-6, with D perhaps TRBD2 (6 bases). V gave up 0 bases and J gave up 1 base, with 10 bases separating them. The CDR3 length is 15 residues. The V gene's germline CDR1 is MNHNY and CDR2 SVGAGI (reference sequence).

This CDR3 is CASSLRGIYEQYF. Written as DNA, the CDR3 is TGTGCCAGCAGCTTAAGGGGCATCTACGAGCAGTACTTC. The chain has TRBV7-2 and TRBJ2-7; TRBD1 might be the D (5 bases). Trimming shortened V by 2 bases and J by 3 bases, and 8 bases separated the two germline ends. CDR3 length: 13 residues. Germline V gene data show CDR1 as SGHTA and CDR2 as FQGNSA. The entire variable domain, with the rest obtained from reference TRBV7-2 and TRBJ2-7, is as follows: GAGVSQSPSNKVTEKGKDVELRCDPISGHTALYWYRQSLGQGLEFLIYFQGNSAPDKSGLPSDRFSAERTGGSVSTLTIQRTQQEDSAVYLCASSLRGIYEQYFGPGTRLTVT.

The chain couples TRBV2 to TRBJ2-3; D is uncertain. V was shortened by 0 bases and J by 5 bases, with 9 bases between the two germline ends. Germline V CDR1 and CDR2: SNHLY, FYNNEI. CDR3 length: 14 amino acids. The CDR3 sequence is CASSEALLGDTQYF. The CDR3 nucleotides are TGTGCCAGCAGTGAAGCGCTTCTTGGAGATACGCAGTATTTT.

The chain joins TRBV11-1 to TRBJ2-7; 7 positions agree with TRBD1. This CDR3 is 14 amino acids long. The ends lost 3 bases at V and 0 bases at J; junction bases unmatched: 2. CDR1 and CDR2 from the germline V gene are SGHAT and FQDESV (reference sequence). CDR3 nucleotide sequence: TGTGCCAGCAGCTTGACAGGGTCCTCCTACGAGCAGTACTTC. Its translation is CASSLTGSSYEQYF.